These 25 T cell receptor beta chains were sequenced from one sample in a study of blood T cell repertoires in COVID-19. The data were produced by immunoSEQ multiplex PCR, yet TCRdb's version contains in-frame clones alone and is incomplete. The sample shows around 160,000 clones, roughly 80% of them seen only once. Sequenced: PBMCs or T cells enriched from blood (not recorded which). These receptors were collected from a man aged 50-59 years who had recovered from COVID-19.

The chain recombines TRBV6-1 with TRBJ2-7; 8 nucleotides agree with TRBD2. The V and J ends lost 3 bases and 2 bases, in that order; junction bases with no gene match: 3. Germline CDR1 reads MNHNS; CDR2 reads SASEGT. The CDR3 consists of 14 residues. CDR3 residues: CASSDRGGAYEQYF. The CDR3 region has the DNA TGTGCCAGCAGTGACCGGGGGGGGGCCTACGAGCAGTACTTC.

The gene calls are TRBV5-1 and TRBJ2-7, with TRBD2 matching over 7 bases. The CDR3 sequence is 13 residues long. J gave up 6 bases and V 6 bases, and 9 bases lay outside the gene matches. Germline V CDR1 and CDR2: SGHRS, YFSETQ. The CDR3 nucleotides are TGCGCCAGCAAGTTGGGCGGGAGCGGCGAGCAGTACTTC. Encoded protein: CASKLGGSGEQYF.

The V call is TRBV9, the J call TRBJ1-1; perhaps TRBD1 as D (5 bases). V shed 3 bases and J shed 6 bases, with 9 bases lying between them. CDR3 length: 12 residues. Germline CDR1 SGDLS, CDR2 YYNGEE. The chain's CDR3 is CASSAGGAEAFF. In DNA form, the CDR3 reads TGTGCCAGCAGCGCTGGGGGGGCTGAAGCTTTCTTT.

The chain couples TRBV7-2 to TRBJ1-2; TRBD1 is a possible D gene (6 bases). CDR1 and CDR2 (germline): SGHTA, FQGNSA. V lost 1 base and J 6 bases, leaving 15 bases between the germline ends. This CDR3 has 15 amino acids. The CDR3 DNA reads as TGTGCCAGCAGCTTAGATGTTGTGGGGGCGGATGGCTACACCTTC. Its translation: CASSLDVVGADGYTF.

CDR3 nucleotides: TGTGCCAGCAGCCCATATAGCGGGGGGGCTTCTTTTGAGACCCAGTACTTC. It codes for CASSPYSGGASFETQYF. The rearrangement joins TRBV5-6 to TRBJ2-5; the match to TRBD2 covers 11 bases. The CDR3 sequence is 17 residues long. CDR1 is SGHDT, CDR2 YYEEEE, per germline. The J segment lost 5 bases and the V segment lost 4 bases, leaving 13 bases of the junction unmatched. Full variable domain (missing parts from reference TRBV5-6 and TRBJ2-5): DAGVTQSPTHLIKTRGQQVTLRCSPKSGHDTVSWYQQALGQGPQFIFQYYEEEERQRGNFPDRFSGHQFPNYSSELNVNALLLGDSALYLCASSPYSGGASFETQYFGPGTRLLVL.

The chain links TRBV11-1 to TRBJ2-2, with D possibly matching TRBD1 (8 bases). CDR1 SGHAT and CDR2 FQDESV come from the germline V gene (reference sequence). Trimming pared 5 bases from V and 1 base from J, leaving 14 bases between. The CDR3 consists of 16 residues. In DNA form, the CDR3 reads TGTGCCAGCAGCCAGGGAGGGACAGGGAACACCGGGGAGCTGTTTTTT. Its translation is CASSQGGTGNTGELFF.

This chain links TRBV6-2 or TRBV6-3 with TRBJ2-6; a possible D gene is TRBD1 (6 bases). Per germline, CDR1 MNHEY and CDR2 SVGEGT. V lost 4 bases and J lost 2, with 9 bases in between. This CDR3 has 15 amino acids. CDR3 sequence reads: CASSLQGTGANVLTF. The CDR3 DNA sequence: TGTGCCAGCAGTTTACAGGGTACTGGGGCCAACGTCCTGACTTTC.

The chain uses TRBV28 and TRBJ1-2, with 9 positions matching TRBD1. The ends lost 2 bases at V and 4 bases at J; junction bases unmatched: 8. The CDR3 has 16 amino acids. Germline V lookup: CDR1 MDHEN, CDR2 SYDVKM. The CDR3 loop is CASSLAGGQGLYGYTF. DNA for the CDR3: TGTGCCAGCAGTTTAGCCGGGGGACAGGGCCTCTATGGCTACACCTTC.

The chain recombines TRBV5-1 with TRBJ2-1; 7 bases align to TRBD2. Germline CDR1 and CDR2: SGHRS and YFSETQ. Trimming at V came to 0 bases and at J to 5 bases, leaving 14 bases not matched to a gene. The CDR3 contains 18 residues. CDR3 sequence reads: CASSLGPRWSGADNEQFF. CDR3 nucleotides: TGCGCCAGCAGCTTGGGGCCCCGTTGGAGCGGGGCCGACAATGAGCAGTTCTTC.

This clone was detected only once. The chain employs TRBV5-3 and TRBJ2-1; D possibly corresponds to TRBD2 (6 bases). TRBV5-3 is annotated as an ORF whose role is uncertain. The CDR3 loop spans 17 amino acids. V gave up 8 bases and J gave up 4 bases, with 25 bases separating them. The CDR3 region has the DNA TGTGCCAGGGTTACCATAATTCTTAGCGGATCTTACAATGAGCAGTTCTTC. This translates into CARVTIILSGSYNEQFF.

The chain uses TRBV7-8 and TRBJ2-5, with D tentatively TRBD2 (5 bases). The germline V and J ends were trimmed by 1 base and 1 base, with 13 bases remaining between them. Germline-derived CDR1 and CDR2 are SGHVS and FQNEAQ. CDR3 length: 16 residues. CDR3 coding DNA: TGTGCCAGCAGCTTAGGGTTCGGGGTAGTCCAAGAGACCCAGTACTTC. Translated, it gives CASSLGFGVVQETQYF.

This chain connects TRBV7-9 to TRBJ1-4, with 10 positions matching TRBD1. The germline V gene encodes CDR1 SEHNR and CDR2 FQNEAQ (reference sequence). This CDR3 region has 14 residues. The J segment lost 7 bases and the V segment lost 4 bases, leaving 3 bases of the junction unmatched. The CDR3 nucleotides are TGTGCCAGCAGCTCCGGACAGGGGGGTGAAAAACTGTTTTTT. It codes for CASSSGQGGEKLFF.

This clone occurred once. The V call is TRBV28, the J call TRBJ2-2; weak D call: TRBD1 (5 bases). Germline CDR1 MDHEN, CDR2 SYDVKM. Trimming pared 7 bases from V and 5 bases from J, leaving 17 bases between. This CDR3 is 15 amino acids long. The CDR3 loop is CASIPTTVMTGELFF. The CDR3 nucleotides read TGTGCCAGCATTCCCACGACAGTAATGACCGGGGAGCTGTTTTTT.

The chain recombines TRBV6-1 with TRBJ1-5, with 10 nucleotides matching TRBD1. V shed 4 bases, J shed 4 bases, and the junction held 13 bases outside the gene matches. Per the germline V gene, CDR1 is MNHNS and CDR2 is SASEGT. The CDR3 length is 18 residues. The CDR3 nucleotides are TGTGCCAGCAGTGGGGACAGGGGAACTCTAATAGTGAATCAGCCCCAGCATTTT. Amino acids: CASSGDRGTLIVNQPQHF.

The chain carries TRBV27 and TRBJ2-2; no definite D call. V was cut by 2 bases and J by 4 bases, with 11 bases left in between. Germline CDR1 is MNHEY and CDR2 is SMNVEV (reference sequence). The CDR3 contains 15 residues. Written as DNA, the CDR3 is TGTGCCAGCAGTTTAAACATGGTGGTCACCGGGGAGCTGTTTTTT. This translates into CASSLNMVVTGELFF.

The V call is TRBV5-1, the J call TRBJ2-1, with D hard to call. V was cut by 0 bases and J by 1 base, with 5 bases left in between. Germline assignment: CDR1 SGHRS and CDR2 YFSETQ. The CDR3 totals 14 residues. The CDR3 loop reads CASSLDGSYNEQFF. The CDR3 DNA reads TGCGCCAGCAGCTTGGACGGTTCCTACAATGAGCAGTTCTTC.

The chain links TRBV11-2 to TRBJ1-2; a weak D match, TRBD1 (5 bases). Trimming cost V 0 bases and J 2 bases, with 13 bases left between them. Looked up from germline, CDR1 is SGHAT and CDR2 is FQNNGV. The CDR3 spans 16 residues. CDR3 sequence: CASSLDLGAQNYGYTF. The CDR3 DNA follows: TGTGCCAGCAGCTTAGATCTAGGGGCGCAGAACTATGGCTACACCTTC.

This clone was observed once. This chain joins TRBV28 and TRBJ2-1; TRBD1 aligns across 12 bases. CDR3 length: 16 amino acids. Germline CDR1 reads MDHEN; CDR2 reads SYDVKM. After removal of 4 bases from V and 3 bases from J, the junction contained 4 bases not matched to a gene. This CDR3 is CASSSGQGARYNEQFF. The CDR3 region has the DNA TGTGCCAGCAGTTCGGGACAGGGGGCGCGCTACAATGAGCAGTTCTTC.

V gene TRBV28 combines with J gene TRBJ2-1, with D possibly being TRBD1 (5 bases). This CDR3 region has 16 residues. CDR1 MDHEN and CDR2 SYDVKM come from the germline V gene. Trimming took 3 bases from V and 9 from J, leaving 21 bases between them. The CDR3 sequence is CASSFPPGPQASEQFF. The CDR3 region has the DNA TGTGCCAGCAGTTTCCCACCCGGACCACAGGCGAGTGAGCAGTTCTTC.

This chain joins TRBV28 and TRBJ2-1, with 11 bases matching TRBD2. This CDR3 is built from 18 residues. After removal of 5 bases from V and 2 bases from J, the junction contained 11 bases not matched to a gene. Germline V gives CDR1 MDHEN, CDR2 SYDVKM. CDR3 in DNA: TGTGCCAGCAGTCCCCCGGGGGCTAGCGGGAGGACCTACAATGAGCAGTTCTTC. As protein: CASSPPGASGRTYNEQFF.

The CDR3, as DNA: TGCGCCAGCAGCCCCTTAGACAGGGGGCTATACGAGCAGTACTTC. This codes for CASSPLDRGLYEQYF. The chain recombines TRBV5-1 with TRBJ2-7; 10 bases align to TRBD1. The ends lost 4 bases at V and 4 bases at J; junction bases unmatched: 8. CDR3 length equals 15 residues. CDR1 SGHRS and CDR2 YFSETQ come from the germline V gene.

The table lists this clone with a count of one. This chain links TRBV7-2 with TRBJ2-2, with D unclear. Germline V gene lookup returns CDR1 SGHTA and CDR2 FQGNSA. V lost 2 bases and J lost 1, with 8 bases in between. CDR3 length: 15 amino acids. This chain's CDR3 is CASSLSVLNTGELFF. The DNA of the CDR3 is TGTGCCAGCAGCTTAAGCGTTTTGAACACCGGGGAGCTGTTTTTT.

The chain has TRBV7-9 and TRBJ1-1; D is perhaps TRBD1 (6 bases). The CDR3 sequence is 15 residues long. Between the trimmed V and J ends, which lost 7 bases and 5 bases, there was a span of 20 bases. Per the germline V gene, CDR1 is SEHNR and CDR2 is FQNEAQ (reference sequence). The CDR3 is CASTHGGAGVTEAFF. The CDR3 DNA reads as TGTGCCAGCACCCACGGGGGGGCAGGGGTTACTGAAGCTTTCTTT.

The chain is built from TRBV29-1 and TRBJ2-7, with D possibly being TRBD1 (5 bases). Germline lookup yields CDR1 SQVTM and CDR2 ANQGSEA. V lost 4 bases, J lost 2 bases, and 9 bases lay in between. This CDR3 has 12 residues. The CDR3 DNA is TGCAGCGTTGTGACAGATACCTACGAGCAGTACTTC. Translated, it gives CSVVTDTYEQYF.

The sample holds many counts of this clone. The rearrangement links TRBV7-9 to TRBJ1-1; D ambiguous. This CDR3 comprises 14 residues. Trimming removed 8 bases at V and 1 base at J, with 14 bases between. Germline values: CDR1 SEHNR, CDR2 FQNEAQ (reference sequence). The DNA of the CDR3 is TGTGCCAGCTTGGGGAGTTACGGGAACACTGAAGCTTTCTTT. This codes for CASLGSYGNTEAFF.